This T cell receptor (beta chain) was documented in a study of T cells expressing NK-cell markers. Study information: Serological testing identified seven of the eight sequenced donors as HCMV-seropositive and one as seronegative.

Libraries used 5'RACE template switching adding universal primer site and UMIs. TCRdb re-called the 5' RACE reads, yielding one record per CDR3 amino acid sequence without DNA. The sample holds around 550,000 distinct CDR3 sequences. Per germline, CDR1 SGHTA and CDR2 FQGNSA. This CDR3 is built from 12 residues. This rearrangement joins TRBV7-2 to TRBJ2-1; with no DNA, the TCRdb D assignment of TRBD2 cannot be verified. The source is a man aged 18 to 29 in good health. The sample taken for sequencing was blood T cells: a sorted CD56 or NKG2C T cell subset, CD4+ or CD8+ T cells, or bulk PBMC T cells (not recorded which). CDR3 sequence: CASSPTRLEQFF.